The subject of this entry is one T cell receptor beta chain. TCRdb's copy holds only in-frame clones and misses some; the assay was immunoSEQ multiplex PCR. The table shows 50,000 to 65,000 clones, with more than 80% occurring only once. The data were taken from a study of OX40 agonist ivuxolimab in advanced cancers. There are 16 residues in the CDR3. Trimming took off 7 bases at V and 4 bases at J, with 21 bases between the two ends. The germline V gene has CDR1 SNHLY and CDR2 FYNNEI. This specimen was CD4+ or CD8+ T cells sorted from blood, taken in a trial of the OX40 agonist ivuxolimab. The source is an adult with an advanced solid tumor such as melanoma, head and neck, liver or kidney cancer. J is TRBJ2-3 and V is TRBV2; either TRBD1 or TRBD2 may supply D (5 bases each). CDR3 bases: TGTGCCAGCAATAAGATTCTACCGGGACGGCCAGATACGCAGTATTTT. Its protein product is CASNKILPGRPDTQYF.